This entry describes one TCR beta chain. The data belong to a study of shared clonotypes between healthy human individuals. With ten immunoSEQ deep assay plates, unsorted PBMC DNA underwent sequencing. Measured with immunoSEQ multiplex PCR; TCRdb has only the in-frame clones, and not every one. The profile shows roughly 510,000 clones, about 75% of them singletons. V lost 1 base to trimming and J lost 0 bases, with 11 bases between them. From germline, CDR1 is SNHLY and CDR2 FYNNEI. The CDR3 has 16 residues. Specimen: PBMCs. This chain joins TRBV2 and TRBJ2-3; the D is unclear. The TCR originated in a woman aged 40 to 49 in good health. Some clones in this sample may be carry-over from other donors' samples. The CDR3 loop reads CASSEGGFASTDTQYF. CDR3 DNA: TGTGCCAGCAGTGAAGGAGGTTTCGCTAGCACAGATACGCAGTATTTT.